The present TCR beta chain was sequenced within a study of blood T cell repertoires in COVID-19 (dated by TCRdb to 2019 to 2021). General notes on the study: Collaborator samples came from the United States, Italy and Spain and covered acute and convalescent phases of COVID-19. The prospective study material was composed of cDNA or gDNA derived from T cells, B-cell-depleted T cells, or PBMCs. The dataset comprised deeply sampled blood TCRbeta repertoires from subjects exposed to, actively infected with, or recovered from COVID-19. A freely available public database, intended as a resource for researchers studying the immune response to SARS-CoV-2, is where the repertoires were released. The samples were drawn from the first 160 participants of the ongoing ImmuneRACE study and from 950 to 1,500 subjects provided by 6 global collaborators. Sample metadata almost always included a de-identified subject ID, COVID-19 status, age in years and sex. HLA class I and class II types, where available, came from metadata supplied by the sample provider rather than from assay-based typing. Summary of the overall study and its limitations: The quantity of clinical and demographic metadata differed by source and by participant and was supplied without curation.

Regarding this clone: The target of this receptor is not known. The record has no base qualities; no much larger clone is one base away.

Participants in the prospective study were aged about 18 to 95 years, lived in more than 20 United States geographic areas, and enrolled through a virtual design. To assign participants to cohorts, the prospective study relied on clinical history that participants themselves reported in a screening survey and a study questionnaire. Exposed participants had been in contact with someone with a PCR-confirmed or clinician-diagnosed COVID-19 case within 2 weeks of study entry. In the prospective study, mobile phlebotomists collected whole blood, serum and a nasopharyngeal or oropharyngeal swab from each participant. Over a 2-month period, participants in the prospective study had the option of providing additional blood draws and questionnaires. Prospective study blood samples were shipped either frozen or at room temperature before DNA extraction. TCRbeta CDR3 regions were amplified from genomic DNA by means of the immunoSEQ Assay, a bias-controlled multiplex PCR. Per the source publication's procedure: The number of nucleated cells in each sample was estimated by amplification of reference gene primers within the assay. To quantify the absolute abundance of each unique TCRbeta CDR3 rearrangement, sequence reads were collapsed and filtered. For each sample, productive Simpson clonality was calculated as the square root of Simpson's diversity index across productive rearrangements. TCRdb retrieved this table from immuneACCESS and kept in-frame rearrangements only. Not all clones are present; in checked studies, unresolved V genes account for under half, and no reason is known for the remainder. That table gives V, J and clone size, and the DNA gave D and trimming. This sample holds hundreds of thousands of clones; 85% were observed only once. The ten largest clonotypes hold under 2% of the sample.

This TCR derives from a woman aged 30 to 39 who had been exposed to COVID-19. Sequenced: PBMCs or T cells enriched from blood (not recorded which).

The CDR3 corresponds to CASSWDRAYEQYF. The nucleotides are TGTGCCAGCAGCTGGGACAGGGCCTACGAGCAGTACTTC. The rearrangement combines TRBV7-9 with TRBJ2-7, with 9 bases matching TRBD1. As encoded in the germline V gene (reference sequence), CDR1 is SEHNR while CDR2 is FQNEAQ. For this chain, trimming is 4 bases at the V end and 2 bases at the J end, and the number of junction bases without a gene match is 0. CDR3 length: 13 amino acids, cysteine to phenylalanine. The DNA shown is the 39-base CDR3, in frame from base 1.